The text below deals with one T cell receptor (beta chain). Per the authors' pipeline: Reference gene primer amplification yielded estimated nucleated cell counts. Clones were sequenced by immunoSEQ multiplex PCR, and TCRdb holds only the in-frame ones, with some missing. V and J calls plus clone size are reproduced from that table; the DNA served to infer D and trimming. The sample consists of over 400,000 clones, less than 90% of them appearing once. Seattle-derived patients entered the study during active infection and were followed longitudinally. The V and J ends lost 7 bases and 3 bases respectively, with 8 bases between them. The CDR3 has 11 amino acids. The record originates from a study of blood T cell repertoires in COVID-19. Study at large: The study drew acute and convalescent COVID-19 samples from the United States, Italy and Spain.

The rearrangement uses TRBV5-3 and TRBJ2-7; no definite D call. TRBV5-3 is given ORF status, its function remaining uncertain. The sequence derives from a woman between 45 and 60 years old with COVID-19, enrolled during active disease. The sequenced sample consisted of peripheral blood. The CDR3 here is CARGPCYEQYF. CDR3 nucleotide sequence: TGTGCCAGAGGGCCGTGCTACGAGCAGTACTTC.